The source of this TCR beta chain is a study of tumor and adjacent non-tumor tissue in lung cancer (dated by TCRdb to 2016 to 2019). Broadly, across the study: Patients with adenocarcinoma (approximately 12), squamous cell carcinoma (2) and small cell lung cancer (1) were included in the cohort. Among the approximately 15 patients, ages ranged from about 31 to 85 years, approximately 10 were men and 5 were women, and disease was TNM stage I to III. Sequencing produced more than 100,000,000 productive TCRbeta reads in total, an average of about 4 million reads per sample. Using bulk TCRbeta repertoires from around 14 lung cancer patients, the study set lung tumor tissue side by side with matched distant non-tumor lung tissue. For each patient, one tumor sample and one normal lung sample were taken, giving thirty paired specimens that underwent TCRbeta CDR3 sequencing. Results the study describes overall, beyond this receptor: Only approximately 14 patients were included in the cohort, and the need for larger samples and more detailed clinical data was noted by the authors. Neither the sequencing platform nor unique molecular identifiers are mentioned in the methods. TCR diversity was significantly higher in younger patients, and greater tumor TCR diversity was associated with shorter overall survival and shorter disease-free survival. Tumor tissue showed significantly greater TCR diversity (inverse Simpson) than normal lung tissue (approximately 400 vs 170, P = 0.0075, Mann-Whitney U test). The top 100 clones made up a significantly larger cumulative share of the repertoire in normal lung than in tumor tissue. Because peripheral blood was not sequenced, the blood TCRbeta repertoires of the lung cancer patients in the study went unexamined.

On this clonotype itself: The specificity of this receptor is unknown. Base qualities are missing; no much larger clone stands one base away.

Unmatched junction bases come to 3, with V trimmed by 3 bases and J by 4 bases. The CDR3 runs 14 residues from the cysteine to the phenylalanine. The retained sequence is limited to the CDR3, 42 bases, with the frame set at the first base. CDR1 and CDR2, looked up from the germline V gene, are SNHLY and FYNNEI. RNA was extracted from bulk unsorted tissue and checked for quality with a NanoDrop ND-1000 and an Agilent 2100. Donors were newly diagnosed lung cancer patients admitted for thoracic surgery in China between August and November 2014, without prior chemotherapy. Patients who had received previous radiotherapy or chemotherapy, or who had another concurrent cancer, were excluded from the study. Surgical tissue pieces of about 1-2.3 cm3 were preserved in RNAlater solution and were kept at -80 degrees C until use. The library came from multiplex PCR. Instrument on record: Illumina HiSeq 2500. TCRbeta libraries were built by three rounds of nested PCR using primers (Table S4), following protocols modified from ARM-PCR. Before sequencing, PCR products in the 200-500 bp range were cut out of the gel and cleaned up using the QIAquick gel extraction kit. On the study's bioinformatics: Trimmomatic was used to clean the reads, FLASH merged the cleaned reads into complete CDR3 sequences, and MiTCR assigned the sequences to V(D)J germline segments. VDJtools was used to compute clonal diversity as the inverse Simpson's index. Productive reads were defined as in-frame sequences without a premature stop codon. In-frame beta chains were kept once TCRdb had trimmed the public reads at Q25 with fastp and called clones with MiXCR. When rows share a CDR3 protein, they turn into one entry using the most common DNA and genes. None of the V and J calls come from the authors' own analysis; TCRdb made them. The sample data list around 200,000 distinct CDR3 sequences, and approximately 74% of these were observed just once. The ten largest clones add up to almost 25% of the sample.

The origin of this receptor is a man aged 55 to 70 with non-small cell lung cancer. The source material was lung tumor tissue. The sequence links TRBV2 to TRBJ2-3; TRBD1 fits 8 bases in the junction. At the DNA level, the sequence is TGTGCCAGCAGTGACGACAGGGGCGCAGATACGCAGTATTTT. This yields the protein CASSDDRGADTQYF.